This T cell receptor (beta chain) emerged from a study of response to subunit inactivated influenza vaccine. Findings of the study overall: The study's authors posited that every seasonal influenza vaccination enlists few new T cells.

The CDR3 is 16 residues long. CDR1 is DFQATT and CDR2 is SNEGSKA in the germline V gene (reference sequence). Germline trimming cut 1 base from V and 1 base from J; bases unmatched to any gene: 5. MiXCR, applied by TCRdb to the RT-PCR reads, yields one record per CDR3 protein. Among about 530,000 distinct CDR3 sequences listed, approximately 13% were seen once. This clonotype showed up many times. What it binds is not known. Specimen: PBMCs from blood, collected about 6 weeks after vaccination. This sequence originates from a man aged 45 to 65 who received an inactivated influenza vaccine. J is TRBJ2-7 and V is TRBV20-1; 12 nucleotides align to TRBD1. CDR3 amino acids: CSARGTGQGASYEQYF. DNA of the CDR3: TGCAGTGCTAGAGGGACGGGACAGGGGGCTTCCTACGAGCAGTACTTC.